This T cell receptor (beta chain) was recorded in a study of blood T cell repertoires in COVID-19. Study summary: COVID-19 samples collected from the United States, Italy and Spain covered acute and convalescent phases. T cells, B-cell-depleted T cells, or PBMCs provided the cDNA or gDNA that served as material.

The germline CDR1 and CDR2 sequences are GTSNPN and SVGIG (reference sequence). With 2 bases removed from V and 7 bases from J, the gap between germline ends came to 11 bases. This CDR3 is built from 12 residues. Per the authors' pipeline: Nucleated cell counts were estimated from reference gene primer amplification. Some clones are missing from TCRdb's copy, which holds only in-frame ones; the method was immunoSEQ multiplex PCR. The D gene and trimming were derived from the DNA, and the V and J assignments and clone size from that table. The data hold around 110,000 clones, with approximately 82% observed a single time.

The sequenced sample consisted of peripheral blood. The clonotype was recovered from a man younger than 45 with acute or convalescent COVID-19. The chain carries TRBV30 and TRBJ2-5, with D perhaps TRBD1 (5 bases). CDR3 bases: TGTGCCTGGAGTCGTCAGCAGGGGACCCAGTACTTC. Residues: CAWSRQQGTQYF. Complete variable domain (other parts from reference TRBV30 and TRBJ2-5): SQTIHQWPATLVQPVGSPLSLECTVEGTSNPNLYWYRQAAGRGLQLLFYSVGIGQISSEVPQNLSASRPQDRQFILSSKKLLLSDSGFYLCAWSRQQGTQYFGPGTRLLVL.